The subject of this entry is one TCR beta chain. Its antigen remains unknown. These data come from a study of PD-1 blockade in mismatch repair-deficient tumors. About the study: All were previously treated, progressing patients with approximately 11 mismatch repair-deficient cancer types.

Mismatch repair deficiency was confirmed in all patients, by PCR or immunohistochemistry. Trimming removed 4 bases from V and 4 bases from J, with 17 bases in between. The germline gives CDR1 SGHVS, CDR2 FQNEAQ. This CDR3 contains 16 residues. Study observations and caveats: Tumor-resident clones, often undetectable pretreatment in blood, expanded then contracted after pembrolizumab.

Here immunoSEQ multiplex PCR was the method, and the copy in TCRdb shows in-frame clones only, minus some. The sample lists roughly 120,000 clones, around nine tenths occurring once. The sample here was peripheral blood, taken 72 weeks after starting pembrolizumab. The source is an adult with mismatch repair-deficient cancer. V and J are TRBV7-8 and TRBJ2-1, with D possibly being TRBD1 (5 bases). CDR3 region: CASSSGWQGGYNEQFF. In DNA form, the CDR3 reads TGTGCCAGCAGCTCCGGCTGGCAGGGCGGTTACAATGAGCAGTTCTTC.